This T cell receptor beta chain derives from a study of OX40 agonist ivuxolimab in advanced cancers. Study-level background: The diagnoses of dose-escalation patients were hepatocellular carcinoma, melanoma, renal cell or head and neck cancer.

On this clone itself: Its target is not known.

Only in-frame clones appear in the TCRdb table, and some are missing; sequencing was by immunoSEQ multiplex PCR. The top ten hold 0.4% to 0.6% of the sample, which has approximately 100,000 clones, approximately 90% seen once. Study-level findings and limits: Averaging showed that CD8+ T cells had more expanded clones than CD4+ did.

Autoimmune disease history or systemic immunosuppression meant exclusion. This sequence was found in an adult with an advanced solid tumor such as melanoma, head and neck, liver or kidney cancer. The input for sequencing was CD4+ or CD8+ T cells sorted from blood, taken in a trial of the OX40 agonist ivuxolimab.

The CDR3 DNA reads TGTGCCAGCAGCTTAAATAGCGGGGTCTTTGTAGATACGCAGTATTTT. The encoded protein is CASSLNSGVFVDTQYF. This chain links TRBV5-4 with TRBJ2-3; 8 bases align to TRBD2. The germline V gene encodes CDR1 SGHNT and CDR2 YYREEE (reference sequence). Losses at the gene ends were 2 bases for V and 5 bases for J; bases not matched to a gene: 10. The CDR3 contains 16 residues.